The 4 T cell receptor beta chains given below trace back to one sample, sequenced in a study of OX40 agonist ivuxolimab in advanced cancers. Only in-frame clones appear in the TCRdb table, and some are missing; sequencing was by immunoSEQ multiplex PCR. Of over 65,000 clones listed, roughly 86% were seen once; the top ten hold approximately 6.5%. The sample consisted of CD4+ or CD8+ T cells sorted from blood, taken in a trial of the OX40 agonist ivuxolimab. Every receptor here comes from an adult with an advanced solid tumor such as melanoma, head and neck, liver or kidney cancer.

The chain recombines TRBV18 with TRBJ1-6; D call uncertain. Trimming removed 5 bases from V and 8 bases from J, with 16 bases in between. Germline CDR1 KGHSH, CDR2 LQKENI. The CDR3 covers 15 residues. The CDR3 reads CASSSAPHLDSPLHF. CDR3 nucleotides: TGTGCCAGCTCATCAGCTCCCCACCTAGATTCACCCCTCCACTTT.

The chain couples TRBV7-9 to TRBJ2-3; 7 bases are shared with TRBD2. Germline assignment: CDR1 SEHNR and CDR2 FQNEAQ (reference sequence). The CDR3 extends over 14 amino acids. V shed 5 bases and J 6 bases; nucleotides not matched to a gene: 8. The CDR3 DNA reads TGTGCCAGCAGCGCGACGGGAGGTAGGGATACGCAGTATTTT. This gives the protein CASSATGGRDTQYF.

The V and J genes are TRBV30 and TRBJ2-5, with 9 bases that match TRBD2. The end of the DNA fits TRBJ2-7 better, so the J call may be wrong. The CDR3 length is 14 residues. In germline, CDR1 is GTSNPN, CDR2 SVGIG (reference sequence). The CDR3 reads CAWSDKAGGYEQYF. DNA for the CDR3: TGTGCCTGGAGTGATAAAGCGGGAGGCTACGAGCAGTACTTC.

The rearrangement uses TRBV5-6 and TRBJ2-1; no definite D call. V lost 1 base and J lost 7, with 18 bases in between. Germline V gene data show CDR1 as SGHDT and CDR2 as YYEEEE. The CDR3 is 16 amino acids. CDR3 protein: CASSLIAASMWNEQFF. In DNA form, the CDR3 reads TGTGCCAGCAGCTTGATTGCGGCTTCGATGTGGAATGAGCAGTTCTTC. Full variable domain (rest looked up from reference TRBV5-6 and TRBJ2-1): DAGVTQSPTHLIKTRGQQVTLRCSPKSGHDTVSWYQQALGQGPQFIFQYYEEEERQRGNFPDRFSGHQFPNYSSELNVNALLLGDSALYLCASSLIAASMWNEQFFGPGTRLTVL.